This TCR beta chain was sequenced during a study of post-analysis software for immune sequencing data. Study-wide points: When patients were compared with controls, four or five TRBV segments were more frequent, TRBV5-6, TRBV5-1 and TRBV20-1 among them.

TCR beta cDNA libraries had unique molecular identifiers. Via MiXCR, TCRdb re-called the PCR reads, giving one row per CDR3 protein. The sample holds about 570,000 distinct CDR3 sequences, around 31% seen once. This CDR3 is 12 amino acids long. Germline V gene sequence: CDR1 ENHRY, CDR2 SYGVKD. V was cut by 8 bases and J by 2 bases, with 9 bases left in between. This clonotype was observed a handful of times. Its antigen is as yet unknown. Sequenced material: blood. The sequence derives from a girl aged 2-17 years with multiple sclerosis. The chain recombines TRBV10-3 with TRBJ1-2, with D tentatively TRBD1 (5 bases). The CDR3: CAILYRNYGYTF. CDR3 DNA sequence: TGTGCCATCCTTTACAGGAACTATGGCTACACCTTC.